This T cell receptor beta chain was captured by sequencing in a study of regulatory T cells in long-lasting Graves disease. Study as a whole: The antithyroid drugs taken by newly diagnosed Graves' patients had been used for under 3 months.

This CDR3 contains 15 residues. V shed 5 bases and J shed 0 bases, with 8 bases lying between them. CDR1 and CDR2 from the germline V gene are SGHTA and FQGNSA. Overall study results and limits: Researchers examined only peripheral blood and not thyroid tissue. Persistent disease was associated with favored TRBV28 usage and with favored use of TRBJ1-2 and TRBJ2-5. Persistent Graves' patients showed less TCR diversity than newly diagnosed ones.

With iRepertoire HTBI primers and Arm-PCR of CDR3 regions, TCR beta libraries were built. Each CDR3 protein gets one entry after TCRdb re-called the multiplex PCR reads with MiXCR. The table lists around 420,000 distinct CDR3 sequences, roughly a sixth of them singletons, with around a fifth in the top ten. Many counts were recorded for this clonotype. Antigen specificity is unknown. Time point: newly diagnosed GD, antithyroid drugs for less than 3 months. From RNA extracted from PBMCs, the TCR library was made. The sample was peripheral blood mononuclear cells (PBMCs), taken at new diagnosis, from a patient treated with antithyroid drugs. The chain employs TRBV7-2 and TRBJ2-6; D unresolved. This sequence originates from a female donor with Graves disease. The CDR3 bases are TGTGCCAGCAGCCCAAGCAGCTCTGGGGCCAACGTCCTGACTTTC. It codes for CASSPSSSGANVLTF. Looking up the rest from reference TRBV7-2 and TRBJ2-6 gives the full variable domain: GAGVSQSPSNKVTEKGKDVELRCDPISGHTALYWYRQSLGQGLEFLIYFQGNSAPDKSGLPSDRFSAERTGGSVSTLTIQRTQQEDSAVYLCASSPSSSGANVLTFGAGSRLTVL.